Below are 22 T cell receptor beta chains sequenced from a single sample in a study of T cell repertoires in cytomegalovirus infection. TCRdb used MiXCR to reprocess the reads, holding one entry per CDR3 protein. The table has about 240,000 distinct CDR3 sequences, 5% to 8.5% seen once. The sequenced sample was PBMCs. The origin of the receptors is a human donor in good health (CMV status not recorded). Some clones in this sample may be carry-over from other donors' samples.

Ten or more counts support this clonotype. V gene TRBV7-8 combines with J gene TRBJ2-7; tentative D call: TRBD2 (5 bases). V lost 3 bases, J lost 2 bases, and 11 bases lay in between. The CDR3 is made up of 14 amino acids. CDR1 and CDR2 from the germline V gene are SGHVS and FQNEAQ. CDR3 in amino acids: CASSLSIATYEQYF. Here the CDR3 DNA reads TGTGCCAGCAGCTTGAGCATAGCGACCTACGAGCAGTACTTC.

The table lists this clonotype with many counts. V gene TRBV27 combines with J gene TRBJ1-6; 8 nucleotides line up with TRBD1. The CDR3 spans 14 residues. Germline assignment: CDR1 MNHEY and CDR2 SMNVEV (reference sequence). V shed 5 bases, J shed 6 bases, and the junction held 3 bases outside the gene matches. The CDR3 loop is CASSLDRANSPLHF. In DNA, the CDR3 is TGTGCCAGCAGTCTGGACAGGGCTAATTCACCCCTCCACTTT.

There are many counts of this clonotype. The gene calls are TRBV18 and TRBJ1-1; a possible D gene is TRBD1 (5 bases). Germline V gives CDR1 KGHSH, CDR2 LQKENI. This CDR3 spans 17 amino acids. Trimming pared 4 bases from V and 0 bases from J, leaving 18 bases between. In DNA form, the CDR3 reads TGTGCCAGCTCACGAGACGGCTCAGGGCCCATGAACACTGAAGCTTTCTTT. Its translation is CASSRDGSGPMNTEAFF.

This clonotype was counted many times. The chain has TRBV28 and TRBJ2-1, with D possibly TRBD1 on 6 matching bases. The V end was cut by 7 bases, the J end by 10 bases, with 11 bases between. Germline CDR1 is MDHEN and CDR2 is SYDVKM. The CDR3 has 11 residues. Here the CDR3 reads CASTMRGEQFF. The CDR3 DNA reads as TGTGCCAGCACTATGAGGGGGGAGCAGTTCTTC.

J is TRBJ1-4 and V is TRBV20-1; D remains unclear. Germline values: CDR1 DFQATT, CDR2 SNEGSKA (reference sequence). The V gene lost 1 base and the J gene lost 8 bases, with 8 bases spanning the gap. This CDR3 is built from 12 residues. The CDR3 is CSARGRGEKLFF. DNA for the CDR3: TGCAGTGCTAGAGGCCGTGGGGAAAAACTGTTTTTT.

This clonotype was seen at least ten times. The chain links TRBV5-1 to TRBJ2-7; D remains unclear. The germline V and J ends were trimmed by 3 bases and 2 bases, with 12 bases remaining between them. The CDR3 is 14 residues long. CDR1 is SGHRS and CDR2 is YFSETQ in the germline V gene. The CDR3 sequence is CASSYGAKAYEQYF. The CDR3 bases are TGCGCCAGCAGCTATGGAGCGAAGGCCTACGAGCAGTACTTC.

This sequence joins TRBV28 and TRBJ1-4; maybe TRBD1 (5 bases). The CDR3 has 14 residues. V lost 6 bases and J 7 bases, leaving 15 bases between the germline ends. Germline-derived CDR1 and CDR2 are MDHEN and SYDVKM. CDR3 loop: CASSLPGGGEKLFF. The CDR3 DNA reads TGTGCCAGCAGCCTCCCGGGGGGGGGTGAAAAACTGTTTTTT.

The chain joins TRBV3-1 to TRBJ1-6, with D maybe TRBD1 (6 bases). The CDR3 loop spans 15 amino acids. V was trimmed by 0 bases and J by 12 bases, leaving 15 bases between them. Germline-derived CDR1 and CDR2 are LGHDT and YNNKEL (reference sequence). The CDR3 coding sequence is TGTGCCAGCAGCCAAGAAGGACAGAGAGGTGGACCCCTCCACTTT. Translated: CASSQEGQRGGPLHF. Filled out from reference TRBV3-1 and TRBJ1-6, the complete variable domain reads DTAVSQTPKYLVTQMGNDKSIKCEQNLGHDTMYWYKQDSKKFLKIMFSYNNKELIINETVPNRFSPKSPDKAHLNLHINSLELGDSAVYFCASSQEGQRGGPLHFGNGTRLTVT.

Many counts were recorded for this clonotype. The rearrangement joins TRBV7-2 to TRBJ2-4; D gene uncertain. Germline loops: CDR1 SGHTA, CDR2 FQGNSA. The CDR3 is 16 residues long. V was pared by 3 bases and J by 0 bases, with 12 bases between. In DNA, the CDR3 is TGTGCCAGCAGCTTCCGGCAGGACGAAGCCAAAAACATTCAGTACTTC. Protein: CASSFRQDEAKNIQYF. Full variable domain (outside the CDR3, taken from reference TRBV7-2 and TRBJ2-4): GAGVSQSPSNKVTEKGKDVELRCDPISGHTALYWYRQSLGQGLEFLIYFQGNSAPDKSGLPSDRFSAERTGGSVSTLTIQRTQQEDSAVYLCASSFRQDEAKNIQYFGAGTRLSVL.

The sample holds many counts of this clonotype. V usage is TRBV7-3 and J usage is TRBJ1-1; perhaps TRBD1 as D (6 bases). Trimming left V 4 bases short and J 3 bases short, with 9 bases between. This CDR3 comprises 13 residues. Germline values: CDR1 SGHTA, CDR2 FQGTGA. CDR3 sequence reads: CASSSTGYTEAFF. CDR3 in DNA: TGTGCCAGCAGCTCCACAGGGTACACTGAAGCTTTCTTT.

Ten or more counts support this clonotype. The rearrangement links TRBV7-2 to TRBJ2-3; the D gene is possibly TRBD2 (5 bases). Per the germline V gene, CDR1 is SGHTA and CDR2 is FQGNSA. CDR3 length: 15 residues. Trimming left V 0 bases short and J 4 bases short, with 11 bases between. CDR3 sequence reads: CASSLARAGPDTQYF. CDR3 nucleotide sequence: TGTGCCAGCAGCTTAGCGAGGGCGGGTCCAGATACGCAGTATTTT.

This clonotype was observed many times. The V call is TRBV5-1, the J call TRBJ2-2, with unresolved D. CDR1 SGHRS and CDR2 YFSETQ come from the germline V gene. Trimming took 1 base from V and 0 from J, leaving 13 bases between them. The CDR3 runs to 17 residues. The CDR3, as DNA: TGCGCCAGCAGCTTGAGAGGAACAACCTCGAACACCGGGGAGCTGTTTTTT. Amino acid sequence: CASSLRGTTSNTGELFF.

This clonotype was observed a few times. The chain employs TRBV29-1 and TRBJ2-7; weak D call: TRBD1 (6 bases). Germline loops: CDR1 SQVTM, CDR2 ANQGSEA. With 3 bases removed from V and 4 bases from J, the gap between germline ends came to 10 bases. The CDR3 is 12 amino acids. The CDR3 is CSVDGGPYEQYF. In DNA form, the CDR3 reads TGCAGCGTTGATGGGGGCCCATACGAGCAGTACTTC.

This clonotype was recorded many times. The V and J genes are TRBV6-2 or TRBV6-3 and TRBJ1-5; D ambiguous. The germline gives CDR1 MNHEY, CDR2 SVGEGT. The germline V and J ends were trimmed by 5 bases and 9 bases, with 14 bases remaining between them. The CDR3 totals 13 residues. The CDR3 DNA reads TGTGCCAGCAGTCGCGATTCCGAAAGGCCCCAGCATTTT. Amino acid sequence: CASSRDSERPQHF.

This chain connects TRBV7-2 to TRBJ2-5; no definite D call. Germline lookup yields CDR1 SGHTA and CDR2 FQGNSA. V was shortened by 8 bases and J by 2 bases, with 12 bases between the two germline ends. The CDR3 length is 13 residues. The CDR3 nucleotides read TGTGCCAGCTTCGAAAGGGTGCAAGAGACCCAGTACTTC. Amino acid sequence: CASFERVQETQYF.

There are many counts of this clonotype. The chain has TRBV12-3 or TRBV12-4 and TRBJ1-2, with a possible D match to TRBD1 (5 bases). This CDR3 is 13 amino acids long. Trimming took 3 bases from V and 4 from J, leaving 9 bases between them. The CDR3 DNA reads TGTGCCAGCAGTTTCAGCAGGGCCTATGGCTACACCTTC. It yields the protein CASSFSRAYGYTF.

This clonotype has a count of ten or more. The genes are TRBV2 and TRBJ1-2; no reliable D call. Looked up from germline, CDR1 is SNHLY and CDR2 is FYNNEI. V lost 8 bases, J lost 8 bases, and 18 bases lay in between. The CDR3 extends over 13 amino acids. CDR3 bases: TGTGCCAGCCCCCTCGGGCGGGCGGGAGGCTACACCTTC. It is translated as CASPLGRAGGYTF.

This clonotype was counted at least ten times. The genes are TRBV10-3 and TRBJ1-1, with TRBD1 identical over 12 bases. CDR3 size: 17 residues. CDR1 is ENHRY, CDR2 SYGVKD, per germline. Trimming took 6 bases from V and 4 from J; bases not matched to a gene: 12. DNA for the CDR3: TGTGCCATCAGCGGGACAGGGGGCCCCCGCGCGACCACTGAAGCTTTCTTT. It is translated as CAISGTGGPRATTEAFF.

J is TRBJ2-3 and V is TRBV29-1, with 9 bases matching TRBD2. Germline CDR1 and CDR2: SQVTM and ANQGSEA. The CDR3 is 13 residues long. The trim removed 6 bases at V and 1 base at J, leaving 2 bases unmatched. The CDR3 here is CSVRTSGTDTQYF. The CDR3 coding sequence is TGCAGCGTCAGGACTAGCGGCACAGATACGCAGTATTTT.

This clonotype was seen repeatedly, ten times or more. This sequence joins TRBV6-2 or TRBV6-3 and TRBJ1-6; D remains unclear. Germline values: CDR1 MNHEY, CDR2 SVGEGT. CDR3 length: 15 residues. V was clipped by 6 bases and J by 0 bases, with 9 bases between them. CDR3 coding DNA: TGTGCCAGCAGCGACCGGGACTCCTATAATTCACCCCTCCACTTT. Translated: CASSDRDSYNSPLHF.

This clonotype has a count of ten or more. DNA of the CDR3: TGTGCCAGCAGTTACTCCAGATCAGGCTTCGCCCCTAATGAGCAGTTCTTC. Protein sequence: CASSYSRSGFAPNEQFF. The gene calls are TRBV6-2 or TRBV6-3 and TRBJ2-1; D unresolved. V shed 0 bases and J shed 7 bases, with 19 bases lying between them. The length of the CDR3 is 17 residues. CDR1 is MNHEY and CDR2 is SVGEGT in the germline V gene.

In this sample, this clonotype turned up many times. DNA of the CDR3: TGTGCCAGCAGCCCTTGGAGGGATGGCTACACCTTC. This gives the protein CASSPWRDGYTF. The V and J genes are TRBV3-1 and TRBJ1-2; D gene uncertain. The germline CDR1 and CDR2 sequences are LGHDT and YNNKEL (reference sequence). The CDR3 has 12 residues. V was pared by 4 bases and J by 6 bases, with 9 bases between.